This T cell receptor (beta chain) was captured in a study of blood T cells in healthy people across ages. Study context: Template switching caught about one barcoded beta molecule for each two T cells.

The V gene lost 5 bases and the J gene lost 0 bases, with 10 bases spanning the gap. The CDR3 is made up of 14 amino acids. CDR1 and CDR2 (germline): MDHEN, SYDVKM. Every sample yielded at least 6.5 million isolated PBMCs. For the second PCR, which ran for roughly 7 to 11 cycles, a sample-barcoded 5' primer and a J-beta primer mix were used. Each cDNA molecule was tagged by a template-switch adaptor that had 12 random nucleotides. TCRdb passed the 5' RACE reads through MiXCR, listing each CDR3 protein once. The sample includes 750,000 to 850,000 distinct CDR3 sequences, around 25% of them seen just once. These data also featured in a second study, about T cells of mothers and their children. As reported in that work: Input to cDNA synthesis comprised all extracted RNA, at a ratio of around 1.6 ug per 15 ul.

The TCR comes from a boy between 10 and 17 years old in good health. The sample consisted of blood. The gene calls are TRBV28 and TRBJ1-1; weak D call: TRBD1 (6 bases). CDR3 amino acids: CASSGDIMNTEAFF. CDR3 in DNA: TGTGCCAGCAGTGGGGACATCATGAACACTGAAGCTTTCTTT. The full variable domain, with the rest looked up from reference TRBV28 and TRBJ1-1, is DVKVTQSSRYLVKRTGEKVFLECVQDMDHENMFWYRQDPGLGLRLIYFSYDVKMKEKGDIPEGYSVSREKKERFSLILESASTNQTSMYLCASSGDIMNTEAFFGQGTRLTVV.